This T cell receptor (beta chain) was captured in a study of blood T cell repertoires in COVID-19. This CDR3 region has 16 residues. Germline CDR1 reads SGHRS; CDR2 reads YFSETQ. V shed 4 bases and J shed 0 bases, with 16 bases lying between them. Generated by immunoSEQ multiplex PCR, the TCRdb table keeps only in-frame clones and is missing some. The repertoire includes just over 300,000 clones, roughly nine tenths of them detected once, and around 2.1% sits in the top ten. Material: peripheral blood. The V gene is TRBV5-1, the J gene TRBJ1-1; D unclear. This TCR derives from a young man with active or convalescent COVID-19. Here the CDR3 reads CASSREIRELNTEAFF. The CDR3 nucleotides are TGCGCCAGCAGCCGGGAGATTCGGGAGTTGAACACTGAAGCTTTCTTT. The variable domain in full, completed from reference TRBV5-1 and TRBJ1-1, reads KAGVTQTPRYLIKTRGQQVTLSCSPISGHRSVSWYQQTPGQGLQFLFEYFSETQRNKGNFPGRFSGRQFSNSRSEMNVSTLELGDSALYLCASSREIRELNTEAFFGQGTRLTVV.